This T cell receptor beta chain was observed in a study of T cells in Graves' hyperthyroidism and ophthalmopathy. General observations from the study: Appearing also in blood were most of the thyroid clonotypes expanded above 0.001.

Concerning this clonotype: Its antigen is undetermined.

Researchers amplified the TCR beta CDR3 regions from RNA transcripts. A first-round RT-PCR of the TCR CDR3 used the HTBI primer set. TCRdb re-called the multiplex PCR reads through MiXCR, storing one row per CDR3 protein. This table has 660,000 or so distinct CDR3 sequences, about 45% appearing once. The clonotype comes from an adult man with Graves' disease, either hyperthyroidism or ophthalmopathy (not recorded which). The sequenced sample consisted of peripheral blood or thyroid tissue (not recorded which).

CDR3 coding DNA: TGCAGTGCGTACGGACAGGGGAATCCCTATAGCAATCAGCCCCAGCATTTT. It translates to CSAYGQGNPYSNQPQHF. This chain uses TRBV20-1 with TRBJ1-5; 9 bases are a match to TRBD1. With V trimmed by 6 bases and J by 0 bases, 12 bases remained unmatched. This CDR3 spans 17 amino acids. The germline CDR1 and CDR2 sequences are DFQATT and SNEGSKA (reference sequence).